This entry is about one T cell receptor (beta chain). There is no known antigen for this receptor. Base qualities are not recorded, but no much larger clone differs from it by a single base. Each clonotype received, on average, about 9.7x coverage in deep resolution sequencing performed on a MiSeq, where the target depth lay between 1 in 1 million and 1 in 200,000 T cells. The immunoSEQ hsTCRB Kit was used to generate the TCR beta libraries. Turning to the authors' computational methods: ImmunoSEQ Data Assistant and ImmunoSEQ Analyzer were used for data analysis, and V, D and J genes were assigned according to IMGT definitions. Clonality, which ranges from 0 to 1, was calculated by subtracting the normalized Shannon entropy of productive rearrangement frequencies from one. Only overrepresented clonotypes making up at least 0.05% of the repertoire of each patient were included in the public clonotype analysis. Repertoires from 10 to 15 age-matched healthy donors in immuneACCESS were used as clonality controls. The clones in this table, taken by TCRdb from immuneACCESS, are in-frame only. Not every clone is retained; where verified, under half of the shortfall comes from an unresolved V gene, and the cause of the rest is unknown. Clone size and V and J calls were adopted from that table, with D and trimming inferred from the DNA. The table for this sample lists 35,000 to 55,000 clones; under 75% of them were counted only once. Roughly 13% of the sample is held by the ten biggest clonotypes.

The sample is drawn from a study of cytotoxic CD8 clonotypes in ibrutinib-treated CLL (dated by TCRdb to the early 2020s). Concerning the study at large: The cohort was composed of approximately 11 relapsed/refractory and around 15 treatment-naive patients; IGHV unmutated status was identified in approximately 18 patients. An average of approximately 260,000 productive templates and 94,082 productive rearrangements was obtained per sample. Response samples were taken after a median of around 13 months on treatment, ranging from about 6 to 40 months. Responses were partial in about 25 patients and complete in 2; after median around 65 months follow-up, about 14 stayed in remission and some twelve progressed. Cryopreserved peripheral blood mononuclear cells were collected before treatment, at response, and at either disease progression or sustained remission. Every remission and progressive disease sample was obtained while ibrutinib was still being received by the patients. Of the roughly 90 people in the trial, around 25 had longitudinal samples available.

Here is what the overall study found, with its caveats: At baseline, clonality was higher than in age-matched healthy donors and showed a strong correlation with circulating CD8+ T-cell counts. Sustained-remission and progressing patients did not have matched sampling times, and lymph node repertoires were not examined. Public clonotypes were rare and either shrank or stayed stable during treatment, and the rise in clonality at ibrutinib response reflected expansion of private clonotypes. Clonality increased at ibrutinib response, stayed stable in sustained remission, and fell back toward baseline at progression.

The CDR3 sequence holds 18 residues, the cysteine and phenylalanine included. Only the CDR3 portion is preserved as DNA: 54 bases, with reading frame beginning at the first base. Looking up the germline V gene (reference sequence) yields CDR1 LNHNV and CDR2 YYDKDF. Cut back by 1 base and 0 bases, the V and J ends lie 17 bases apart. In light of the paper, this sample's time point label describes: about eleven months on ibrutinib. For TCR beta library preparation, 1.5 to 2.5 micrograms of genomic DNA was extracted from cryopreserved PBMCs. Longitudinal blood samples from CLL patients receiving ibrutinib monotherapy were subjected to high-throughput TCR beta sequencing. The patients were enrolled in a single-center, open-label phase 2 trial of ibrutinib monotherapy.

Recombination connected TRBV15 to TRBJ2-3; the D gene could be TRBD1 or TRBD2, each one agreeing over 6 bases. The specimen comprised PBMCs, sampled after 12 months of ibrutinib treatment. This TCR was recovered from a human donor with chronic lymphocytic leukemia. CDR3 reads: CATSRVGGGLISTDTQYF. In nucleotide form, the sequence is TGTGCCACCAGCAGAGTCGGGGGCGGTTTGATAAGCACAGATACGCAGTATTTT.